This T cell receptor (beta chain) was recorded in a study of blood T cell repertoires in COVID-19. For the study at large: COVID-19 samples, acute and convalescent, were from the United States, Italy and Spain. The cDNA or gDNA used as material had been derived from T cells, B-cell-depleted T cells, or PBMCs.

Seattle researchers signed up patients amid active infection and tracked them longitudinally. V lost 9 bases to trimming and J lost 2 bases; unmatched junction nucleotides: 3. There are 14 residues in the CDR3. Per the germline V gene, CDR1 is KGHDR and CDR2 is SFDVKD. This clone was seen a few times. In the original analysis: By means of reference gene primer amplification, nucleated cell counts were estimated. Sequenced by immunoSEQ multiplex PCR; TCRdb stores in-frame clones only, minus some. V, J and clone size reflect that table, while D and trimming were determined from the DNA. This sample yields 200,000 to 250,000 clones, of which over 80% are seen a single time; approximately 2.5% belongs to the top ten.

Sequences were obtained from peripheral blood. The J gene is TRBJ2-3, the V gene TRBV24-1; 11 nucleotides agree with TRBD1. This clonotype originated in a man aged 30-40 years with COVID-19, enrolled during active disease. This CDR3 reads CATQDRGPTDTQYF. In nucleotides, the CDR3 is TGTGCCACCCAGGACAGGGGGCCCACAGATACGCAGTATTTT.